This TCR beta chain was retrieved from a study of beta chain features in type 1 diabetes. General study findings and limits: Shorter TCRB CDR3s, moderately but significantly so, were found in Type 1 diabetes patients in all four CD4+ subsets.

The CDR3 consists of 16 residues. V lost 2 bases and J lost 0; bases outside the gene matches: 0. CDR1 is KGHSH, CDR2 LQKENI, per germline. As every portion of the isolated RNA was reverse transcribed, the sequencing read expressed TCRB transcripts. Measured with immunoSEQ multiplex PCR; TCRdb has only the in-frame clones, and not every one. Among almost 350,000 clones listed, around 9.3% were seen once. This clone showed up just a few times. Its specificity is not known. The sequenced material came from central memory CD4+ T cells from blood. The V gene is TRBV18, the J gene TRBJ2-2, with TRBD2 identical over 10 bases. The receptor's source is a man aged 25 to 45 with type 1 diabetes. This CDR3 is CASSPTSGANTGELFF. For the CDR3, the DNA is TGTGCCAGCTCACCAACTAGCGGGGCGAACACCGGGGAGCTGTTTTTT.